The rows below give T cell receptor beta chains drawn from one sample of a study of post-analysis software for immune sequencing data. From the PCR reads, TCRdb called clonotypes with MiXCR, one entry per CDR3 protein. The sample has hundreds of thousands of distinct CDR3 sequences; about 32% are singletons. Sequenced input: blood. Receptor source: a girl aged 5-17 years with multiple sclerosis. CDR3s include the opening cysteine and the closing phenylalanine or tryptophan. Fields, in order: D gene, CDR3 length, J gene, V gene, clone size, CDR3 protein, CDR3 DNA. The D gene is left open where the match is weak. For some rows the clone size is stated as once, few or many, or as a class when expanded; others skip it.

d_call: TRBD2; cdr3_length: 16; j_call: TRBJ2-7; v_call: TRBV29-1; clone_size: -; cdr3_aa: CSVEGDVGGRAYEQYF; cdr3_nt: TGCAGCGTTGAAGGGGACGTTGGCGGGAGGGCCTACGAGCAGTACTTC
d_call: -; cdr3_length: 13; j_call: TRBJ2-7; v_call: TRBV10-3; clone_size: -; cdr3_aa: CAISEWGQNEQYF; cdr3_nt: TGTGCCATCAGTGAATGGGGGCAGAACGAGCAGTACTTC
d_call: -; cdr3_length: 16; j_call: TRBJ2-1; v_call: TRBV7-9; clone_size: -; cdr3_aa: CASRSVAQGTHNEQFF; cdr3_nt: TGTGCCAGCAGGTCCGTCGCCCAGGGTACCCACAATGAGCAGTTCTTC
d_call: -; cdr3_length: 14; j_call: TRBJ2-7; v_call: TRBV7-2; clone_size: -; cdr3_aa: CASSLSSFSYEQYF; cdr3_nt: TGTGCCAGCAGCTTATCCAGCTTTTCCTACGAGCAGTACTTC
d_call: TRBD1; cdr3_length: 15; j_call: TRBJ1-5; v_call: TRBV20-1; clone_size: -; cdr3_aa: CSAEPSDRVNQPQHF; cdr3_nt: TGCAGTGCTGAGCCGAGCGACAGGGTCAATCAGCCCCAGCATTTT
d_call: -; cdr3_length: 14; j_call: TRBJ2-4; v_call: TRBV20-1; clone_size: -; cdr3_aa: CSADGEEAKNIQYF; cdr3_nt: TGCAGTGCGGATGGGGAAGAGGCCAAAAACATTCAGTACTTC
d_call: -; cdr3_length: 13; j_call: TRBJ1-2; v_call: TRBV28; clone_size: -; cdr3_aa: CASSPANSRGYTF; cdr3_nt: TGTGCCAGCAGCCCAGCCAACAGTAGGGGCTACACCTTC
d_call: -; cdr3_length: 15; j_call: TRBJ2-3; v_call: TRBV18; clone_size: few; cdr3_aa: CASSPFSGTTDTQYF; cdr3_nt: TGTGCCAGCTCACCGTTTTCCGGAACCACAGATACGCAGTATTTT
d_call: TRBD2; cdr3_length: 13; j_call: TRBJ2-1; v_call: TRBV5-6; clone_size: -; cdr3_aa: CASSSGLVGEQFF; cdr3_nt: TGTGCCAGCAGCTCGGGACTAGTCGGCGAGCAGTTCTTC
d_call: -; cdr3_length: 16; j_call: TRBJ1-2; v_call: TRBV5-1; clone_size: -; cdr3_aa: CASSQGTDSTNYGYTF; cdr3_nt: TGCGCCAGCAGCCAAGGGACGGACTCTACTAACTATGGCTACACCTTC
d_call: -; cdr3_length: 14; j_call: TRBJ2-1; v_call: TRBV20-1; clone_size: -; cdr3_aa: CGAEDVRTRNEQFF; cdr3_nt: TGCGGTGCCGAGGACGTACGGACGCGCAATGAGCAGTTCTTC
d_call: -; cdr3_length: 14; j_call: TRBJ2-1; v_call: TRBV29-1; clone_size: few; cdr3_aa: CSVERQGWDNEQFF; cdr3_nt: TGCAGCGTTGAGAGGCAGGGTTGGGACAATGAGCAGTTCTTC
d_call: -; cdr3_length: 17; j_call: TRBJ2-7; v_call: TRBV7-2; clone_size: -; cdr3_aa: CARSLVGTARATYEQYF; cdr3_nt: TGTGCCCGCAGCTTAGTAGGGACCGCGCGGGCCACCTACGAGCAGTACTTC
d_call: -; cdr3_length: 13; j_call: TRBJ1-6; v_call: TRBV29-1; clone_size: -; cdr3_aa: CSAQMEGNSPLHF; cdr3_nt: TGCAGCGCCCAAATGGAGGGGAATTCACCCCTCCACTTT
d_call: -; cdr3_length: 13; j_call: TRBJ2-7; v_call: TRBV20-1; clone_size: -; cdr3_aa: CSASRDVPYEQYF; cdr3_nt: TGCAGTGCTAGCCGGGACGTACCCTACGAGCAGTACTTC
d_call: TRBD1; cdr3_length: 16; j_call: TRBJ2-2; v_call: TRBV9; clone_size: -; cdr3_aa: CASGPTGGGFTGELFF; cdr3_nt: TGTGCCAGCGGCCCAACAGGGGGCGGGTTCACCGGGGAGCTGTTTTTT
d_call: TRBD2; cdr3_length: 16; j_call: TRBJ2-7; v_call: TRBV4-3; clone_size: -; cdr3_aa: CASSPDWASGRYEQYF; cdr3_nt: TGCGCCAGCAGCCCGGATTGGGCTAGCGGGAGATACGAGCAGTACTTC
d_call: -; cdr3_length: 14; j_call: TRBJ2-3; v_call: TRBV12-5; clone_size: few; cdr3_aa: CASGPLTGTDTQYF; cdr3_nt: TGTGCTAGTGGCCCCCTGACAGGCACAGATACGCAGTATTTT
d_call: TRBD2; cdr3_length: 16; j_call: TRBJ2-7; v_call: TRBV20-1; clone_size: -; cdr3_aa: CSVGRTLAGEGGEQYF; cdr3_nt: TGCAGTGTCGGACGAACCTTAGCGGGAGAAGGGGGCGAGCAGTACTTC
d_call: TRBD2; cdr3_length: 12; j_call: TRBJ2-4; v_call: TRBV12-3/TRBV12-4; clone_size: few; cdr3_aa: CASSQELAFRYF; cdr3_nt: TGTGCCAGCAGCCAGGAACTAGCGTTCAGGTACTTC
d_call: TRBD2; cdr3_length: 15; j_call: TRBJ2-1; v_call: TRBV10-1; clone_size: -; cdr3_aa: CASSEASSGYNEQFF; cdr3_nt: TGCGCCAGCAGTGAGGCGTCTAGCGGGTACAATGAGCAGTTCTTC
d_call: TRBD1; cdr3_length: 16; j_call: TRBJ2-2; v_call: TRBV7-2; clone_size: once; cdr3_aa: CASKTSTGGRAGELFF; cdr3_nt: TGTGCCAGCAAAACCTCGACAGGGGGGCGGGCCGGGGAGCTGTTTTTT
d_call: TRBD2; cdr3_length: 15; j_call: TRBJ2-5; v_call: TRBV6-5; clone_size: few; cdr3_aa: CASSYSSGRGETQYF; cdr3_nt: TGTGCCAGCAGTTACAGCAGCGGGAGGGGGGAGACCCAGTACTTC
d_call: -; cdr3_length: 16; j_call: TRBJ1-1; v_call: TRBV15; clone_size: -; cdr3_aa: CATSRVVGRGSTEAFF; cdr3_nt: TGTGCCACCAGCAGAGTGGTCGGCAGGGGCTCCACTGAAGCTTTCTTT
d_call: TRBD1; cdr3_length: 14; j_call: TRBJ2-1; v_call: TRBV6-1; clone_size: -; cdr3_aa: CASSGTGYNNEQFF; cdr3_nt: TGTGCCAGCAGTGGGACAGGGTACAACAATGAGCAGTTCTTC
d_call: TRBD2; cdr3_length: 15; j_call: TRBJ2-7; v_call: TRBV18; clone_size: few; cdr3_aa: CASSPGGGREYEQYF; cdr3_nt: TGTGCCAGCTCACCTGGTGGCGGGAGAGAATACGAGCAGTACTTC
d_call: TRBD1; cdr3_length: 14; j_call: TRBJ1-5; v_call: TRBV20-1; clone_size: -; cdr3_aa: CSARAVTGNQPQHF; cdr3_nt: TGCAGTGCTAGGGCCGTGACAGGGAATCAGCCCCAGCATTTT
d_call: -; cdr3_length: 13; j_call: TRBJ1-1; v_call: TRBV6-2/TRBV6-3; clone_size: few; cdr3_aa: CASTRPGNTEAFF; cdr3_nt: TGTGCCAGCACCCGGCCTGGGAACACTGAAGCTTTCTTT
d_call: -; cdr3_length: 15; j_call: TRBJ1-6; v_call: TRBV14; clone_size: -; cdr3_aa: CASSQDPHSSSPLHF; cdr3_nt: TGTGCCAGCAGCCAAGACCCGCACTCGTCTTCACCCCTCCACTTT
d_call: -; cdr3_length: 14; j_call: TRBJ2-7; v_call: TRBV29-1; clone_size: -; cdr3_aa: CSVERVGTYYEQYF; cdr3_nt: TGCAGCGTTGAAAGAGTGGGCACCTACTACGAGCAGTACTTC
d_call: TRBD2; cdr3_length: 13; j_call: TRBJ2-2; v_call: TRBV24-1; clone_size: -; cdr3_aa: CATERGLTGELFF; cdr3_nt: TGTGCCACAGAGCGGGGGCTCACCGGGGAGCTGTTTTTT
d_call: -; cdr3_length: 16; j_call: TRBJ2-1; v_call: TRBV6-6; clone_size: -; cdr3_aa: CASIFRLRSSYNEQFF; cdr3_nt: TGTGCCAGCATTTTTAGACTCCGGAGCTCCTACAATGAGCAGTTCTTC
d_call: -; cdr3_length: 16; j_call: TRBJ2-3; v_call: TRBV5-1; clone_size: -; cdr3_aa: CASSPFTTGGPDTQYF; cdr3_nt: TGCGCCAGCAGCCCATTCACAACCGGGGGCCCAGATACGCAGTATTTT
d_call: -; cdr3_length: 16; j_call: TRBJ2-5; v_call: TRBV3-1; clone_size: once; cdr3_aa: CASSQDLRNSRETQYF; cdr3_nt: TGTGCCAGCAGCCAAGACCTTCGGAACTCAAGAGAGACCCAGTACTTC
d_call: TRBD2; cdr3_length: 18; j_call: TRBJ2-3; v_call: TRBV9; clone_size: -; cdr3_aa: CASSVETSGGISTDTQYF; cdr3_nt: TGTGCCAGCAGCGTAGAAACTAGCGGGGGGATTAGCACAGATACGCAGTATTTT
d_call: TRBD1; cdr3_length: 16; j_call: TRBJ1-1; v_call: TRBV7-2; clone_size: -; cdr3_aa: CASSSGGERPNTEAFF; cdr3_nt: TGTGCCAGCAGCTCAGGGGGCGAACGGCCTAACACTGAAGCTTTCTTT
d_call: TRBD1; cdr3_length: 16; j_call: TRBJ2-5; v_call: TRBV5-1; clone_size: -; cdr3_aa: CASSSPGFDREETQYF; cdr3_nt: TGCGCCAGCAGCTCCCCTGGGTTTGACAGGGAGGAGACCCAGTACTTC
d_call: TRBD2; cdr3_length: 15; j_call: TRBJ2-3; v_call: TRBV5-5; clone_size: few; cdr3_aa: CASSLRTAAGDTQYF; cdr3_nt: TGTGCCAGCAGCTTGAGGACGGCAGCGGGGGATACGCAGTATTTT
d_call: -; cdr3_length: 18; j_call: TRBJ1-2; v_call: TRBV9; clone_size: -; cdr3_aa: CASSVGGSAREGPYGYTF; cdr3_nt: TGTGCCAGCAGCGTAGGAGGATCAGCCAGGGAGGGTCCGTACGGCTACACCTTC
d_call: -; cdr3_length: 13; j_call: TRBJ2-7; v_call: TRBV7-2; clone_size: -; cdr3_aa: CTSSFGLSYEQYF; cdr3_nt: TGTACCAGCAGCTTCGGCCTCTCCTACGAGCAGTACTTC